These 26 T cell receptor beta chains share one sample of origin, sequenced in a study of cytomegalovirus exposure and HLA in healthy donors. Sequencing used immunoSEQ multiplex PCR; TCRdb keeps in-frame clones, though not all of them. The sample lists more than 110,000 clones, almost 85% occurring once. Sample: PBMCs. These receptors were taken from a woman aged 25 to 39 in good health and CMV-seronegative.

The J gene is TRBJ1-5, the V gene TRBV2; TRBD1 matches 10 bases. This CDR3 comprises 15 residues. The V and J ends lost 7 bases and 5 bases, in that order; junction bases with no gene match: 8. Germline V CDR1 and CDR2: SNHLY, FYNNEI. As DNA, the CDR3 is TGTGCCAGCAAAACGGACAGGGGGATATATCAGCCCCAGCATTTT. Protein product: CASKTDRGIYQPQHF.

The rearrangement uses TRBV7-9 and TRBJ2-6, with 8 bases lining up with TRBD1. V was clipped by 1 base and J by 3 bases; unmatched bases: 11. The length of the CDR3 is 19 residues. Germline CDR1 reads SEHNR; CDR2 reads FQNEAQ (reference sequence). The CDR3 here is CASSLGLGQGAGGANVLTF. Here the CDR3 DNA reads TGTGCCAGCAGCTTAGGTCTGGGCCAGGGGGCAGGTGGGGCCAACGTCCTGACTTTC.

The V call is TRBV7-8, the J call TRBJ1-1; D perhaps matches TRBD1 (6 bases). Trimming took 5 bases from V and 1 from J, leaving 11 bases between them. Germline loops: CDR1 SGHVS, CDR2 FQNEAQ. The CDR3 is made up of 14 amino acids. The chain's CDR3 is CASSLGHQNTEAFF. CDR3 nucleotides: TGTGCCAGCAGCCTGGGACACCAGAACACTGAAGCTTTCTTT.

This clone was seen a handful of times. The J gene is TRBJ1-4, the V gene TRBV4-3, with TRBD1 as a possible D gene (5 bases). This CDR3 region has 15 residues. The germline CDR1 and CDR2 sequences are LGHNA and YSLEER. V was clipped by 0 bases and J by 3 bases, with 8 bases between them. The CDR3 spells CASSQERGSNEKLFF. The CDR3 nucleotides are TGCGCCAGCAGCCAAGAACGGGGGTCTAATGAAAAACTGTTTTTT.

The rearrangement uses TRBV9 and TRBJ1-6, with a weak D call TRBD1 (5 bases). This CDR3 has 14 amino acids. The V and J ends lost 1 base and 5 bases respectively, with 7 bases between them. The germline gives CDR1 SGDLS, CDR2 YYNGEE. The CDR3: CASSVRGNNSPLHF. The DNA for the CDR3 is TGTGCCAGCAGCGTAAGGGGTAATAATTCACCCCTCCACTTT.

In its sample, this clone was seen once. The CDR3 nucleotides read TGCGCCAGCAGCCGCCTCAACGGGGGAGTCCTCAGGTCCACTGAAGCTTTCTTT. This codes for CASSRLNGGVLRSTEAFF. The V gene is TRBV4-3, the J gene TRBJ1-1, with D maybe TRBD1 (5 bases). The length of the CDR3 is 18 residues. Deletions cut 4 bases from V and 4 bases from J, with 25 bases between. Germline lookup yields CDR1 LGHNA and CDR2 YSLEER.

This clone was seen a few times. The CDR3, as DNA: TGTGCCAGCAGCCCAAGTGCGGGGACGGATTATGGCTACACCTTC. Its protein product is CASSPSAGTDYGYTF. The rearrangement joins TRBV7-3 to TRBJ1-2; possible D gene TRBD1, 5 bases. CDR1 SGHTA and CDR2 FQGTGA come from the germline V gene. Trimming removed 5 bases from V and 5 bases from J, with 18 bases in between. The CDR3 is made up of 15 amino acids. Based on the CDR3 plus reference TRBV7-3 and TRBJ1-2, the full variable domain is GAGVSQTPSNKVTEKGKYVELRCDPISGHTALYWYRQSLGQGPEFLIYFQGTGAADDSGLPNDRFFAVRPEGSVSTLKIQRTERGDSAVYLCASSPSAGTDYGYTFGSGTRLTVV.

This sequence joins TRBV7-9 and TRBJ1-5, with D maybe TRBD1 (6 bases). Trimming took off 1 base at V and 4 bases at J, with 14 bases between the two ends. This CDR3 contains 16 residues. Germline CDR1 and CDR2: SEHNR and FQNEAQ (reference sequence). In DNA, the CDR3 is TGTGCCAGCAGCTTAGGGTTTCAGGGGAAAAATCAGCCCCAGCATTTT. Protein sequence: CASSLGFQGKNQPQHF.

The V and J genes are TRBV2 and TRBJ2-3, with TRBD1 matching 9 bases. Germline V gene data show CDR1 as SNHLY and CDR2 as FYNNEI. There are 15 residues in the CDR3. V lost 6 bases and J lost 4; bases outside the gene matches: 8. This CDR3 is CASRPRDRVPDTQYF. DNA for the CDR3: TGTGCCAGCAGGCCCCGGGACAGGGTTCCAGATACGCAGTATTTT. Variable domain in full (rest from reference TRBV2 and TRBJ2-3): EPEVTQTPSHQVTQMGQEVILRCVPISNHLYFYWYRQILGQKVEFLVSFYNNEISEKSEIFDDQFSVERPDGSNFTLKIRSTKLEDSAMYFCASRPRDRVPDTQYFGPGTRLTVL.

This clone has only one observation. J is TRBJ2-6 and V is TRBV11-3; 8 bases fit TRBD1. This CDR3 has 17 residues. The trim removed 4 bases at V and 0 bases at J, leaving 5 bases unmatched. Germline V CDR1 and CDR2: SGHNT, YENEEA. The CDR3 sequence: CASSSGQGYSGANVLTF. The DNA for the CDR3 is TGTGCCAGCAGCTCCGGACAGGGCTACTCTGGGGCCAACGTCCTGACTTTC.

This chain links TRBV18 with TRBJ1-3; D is unclear. Per the germline V gene, CDR1 is KGHSH and CDR2 is LQKENI. This CDR3 is 13 amino acids long. The V and J ends lost 1 base and 7 bases respectively, with 8 bases between them. The CDR3 DNA sequence: TGTGCCAGCTCACCACTCGGGAGGAACACCATATATTTT. Its translation is CASSPLGRNTIYF.

The gene calls are TRBV6-6 and TRBJ2-6; D unresolved. The CDR3 has 14 amino acids. Trimming cost V 5 bases and J 1 base, with 6 bases left between them. In germline, CDR1 is MNHNY, CDR2 SVGAGI (reference sequence). The CDR3 DNA follows: TGTGCCAGCAGTAGTCAGTCTGGGGCCAACGTCCTGACTTTC. Translated, it gives CASSSQSGANVLTF.

The chain combines TRBV6-5 with TRBJ2-7; 8 bases line up with TRBD1. The CDR3 runs 15 residues. Germline V lookup: CDR1 MNHEY, CDR2 SVGAGI. The V gene end was trimmed by 2 bases and the J gene end by 3 bases; junction bases not matched to a gene: 6. CDR3 bases: TGTGCCAGCAGTTACAATCCAGGGGGCTTCTACGAGCAGTACTTC. Translation: CASSYNPGGFYEQYF.

This clone showed up just once. The chain uses TRBV9 and TRBJ1-4; the match to TRBD1 covers 7 bases. Germline loops: CDR1 SGDLS, CDR2 YYNGEE. V lost 3 bases, J lost 4 bases, and 3 bases stayed unmatched. The length of the CDR3 is 14 residues. This CDR3 reads CASSATGLNEKLFF. In DNA form, the CDR3 reads TGTGCCAGCAGCGCGACAGGGCTTAATGAAAAACTGTTTTTT.

The gene calls are TRBV9 and TRBJ1-4; 10 positions agree with TRBD1. There are 15 residues in the CDR3. Trimming cost V 4 bases and J 6 bases; bases outside gene matches: 6. CDR1 and CDR2 from the germline V gene are SGDLS and YYNGEE. The CDR3 nucleotides read TGTGCCAGCAGCCCACCCGGGACAGGGGATGAAAAACTGTTTTTT. Translated: CASSPPGTGDEKLFF. Variable domain in full (rest from reference TRBV9 and TRBJ1-4): DSGVTQTPKHLITATGQRVTLRCSPRSGDLSVYWYQQSLDQGLQFLIQYYNGEERAKGNILERFSAQQFPDLHSELNLSSLELGDSALYFCASSPPGTGDEKLFFGSGTQLSVL.

The chain carries TRBV5-1 and TRBJ2-1; 8 bases match TRBD1. This CDR3 contains 15 residues. Germline loops: CDR1 SGHRS, CDR2 YFSETQ. The ends lost 1 base at V and 4 bases at J; junction bases unmatched: 4. CDR3 DNA sequence: TGCGCCAGCAGCTTGCTCAGGGGGCGGTACAATGAGCAGTTCTTC. It is translated as CASSLLRGRYNEQFF.

This clone came up a few times. This chain links TRBV12-5 with TRBJ2-2; 10 bases are shared with TRBD2. The CDR3 is 20 residues long. V trimming: 0 bases; J trimming: 5 bases; junction bases outside the gene matches: 15. The germline V gene has CDR1 LGHNT and CDR2 FRNRAP. The CDR3 region is CASGLVQASSGGKGTGELFF. The CDR3 coding sequence is TGTGCTAGTGGTTTGGTACAAGCTTCTAGCGGGGGAAAGGGGACCGGGGAGCTGTTTTTT.

In its sample, this clone was seen once. The genes are TRBV6-5 and TRBJ2-7; 11 positions match TRBD2. CDR3 length: 14 amino acids. Germline loops: CDR1 MNHEY, CDR2 SVGAGI. J was trimmed by 2 bases and V by 5 bases; bases with no gene match: 2. The CDR3 nucleotides read TGTGCCAGCAGTAGACTAGCGGGGACCTACGAGCAGTACTTC. This encodes CASSRLAGTYEQYF.

V is TRBV7-8 and J is TRBJ1-5; perhaps TRBD1 as D (6 bases). Germline lookup yields CDR1 SGHVS and CDR2 FQNEAQ. Between the trimmed V and J ends, which lost 4 bases and 6 bases, there was a span of 13 bases. The CDR3 runs to 14 residues. CDR3 in DNA: TGTGCCAGCAGCTCACACAGGGAGCCTCAGCCCCAGCATTTT. Residues: CASSSHREPQPQHF.

The chain carries TRBV6-4 and TRBJ2-1, with 8 bases that match TRBD1. V was pared by 4 bases and J by 8 bases, with 10 bases of the junction left unmatched. Germline CDR1 and CDR2: MRHNA and SNTAGT. The length of the CDR3 is 15 residues. The CDR3 region is CASSALWTGPDEQFF. CDR3 coding DNA: TGTGCCAGCAGTGCCCTCTGGACAGGGCCCGATGAGCAGTTCTTC.

This clone was seen just once. This chain connects TRBV15 to TRBJ2-7; unclear D gene. With 0 bases removed from V and 0 bases from J, the gap between germline ends came to 6 bases. CDR1 LNHNV and CDR2 YYDKDF come from the germline V gene (reference sequence). This CDR3 spans 14 amino acids. The CDR3 DNA reads as TGTGCCACCAGCAGAGAGGCAGGCTCCTACGAGCAGTACTTC. This encodes CATSREAGSYEQYF. The complete variable domain, with remaining parts taken from reference TRBV15 and TRBJ2-7, reads DAMVIQNPRYQVTQFGKPVTLSCSQTLNHNVMYWYQQKSSQAPKLLFHYYDKDFNNEADTPDNFQSRRPNTSFCFLDIRSPGLGDTAMYLCATSREAGSYEQYFGPGTRLTVT.

This clone was observed a few times. This chain connects TRBV7-2 to TRBJ1-6; 8 bases match TRBD1. With 6 bases clipped from V and 10 bases from J, the junction kept 17 bases outside the gene matches. The CDR3 runs to 17 residues. The germline gives CDR1 SGHTA, CDR2 FQGNSA. In DNA, the CDR3 is TGTGCCAGCAGGCAAGGTCGGGTGACAGGGGCGAGGTCACCCCTCCACTTT. It translates to CASRQGRVTGARSPLHF.

On this clone: Sequence at one end of the junction differs from germline and may be a read error. The chain uses TRBV7-7 and TRBJ1-1, with D perhaps matching TRBD1 (5 bases). There are 13 residues in the CDR3. CDR1 is SSHAT, CDR2 FNYEAQ, per germline (reference sequence). The CDR3 DNA reads as TGTGCTAGCAGCTTGAGGGGAGGCACTGAAGCTTTCTTT. Encoded protein: CASSLRGGTEAFF. The full variable domain, rest sourced from reference TRBV7-7 and TRBJ1-1, is GAGVSQSPRYKVTKRGQDVTLRCDPISSHATLYWYQQALGQGPEFLTYFNYEAQPDKSGLPSDRFSAERPEGSISTLTIQRTEQRDSAMYRCASSLRGGTEAFFGQGTRLTVV.

The chain employs TRBV27 and TRBJ1-1, with TRBD1 matching 7 bases. CDR3 length equals 16 residues. Losses at the gene ends were 3 bases for V and 1 base for J; bases not matched to a gene: 8. Germline-derived CDR1 and CDR2 are MNHEY and SMNVEV (reference sequence). Here the CDR3 reads CASSFTGVVGNTEAFF. The CDR3 DNA is TGTGCCAGCAGTTTTACAGGGGTAGTAGGGAACACTGAAGCTTTCTTT.

The V and J genes are TRBV19 and TRBJ2-3; TRBD2 aligns across 7 bases. V shed 3 bases and J 1 base; nucleotides not matched to a gene: 4. The CDR3 is 15 amino acids. The germline V gene encodes CDR1 LNHDA and CDR2 SQIVND (reference sequence). This CDR3 is CASSIPSGGTDTQYF. Written as DNA, the CDR3 is TGTGCCAGTAGTATCCCCAGCGGGGGCACAGATACGCAGTATTTT.

The rearrangement joins TRBV4-2 to TRBJ2-3; TRBD2 agrees at 8 bases. This CDR3 spans 17 amino acids. CDR1 and CDR2 (germline): LGHNA, YNFKEQ. V trimming: 3 bases; J trimming: 6 bases; junction bases outside the gene matches: 14. The CDR3 DNA follows: TGTGCCAGCAGCCAGGTCGGGGGGGCGGGGAATTGGGATACGCAGTATTTT. Protein sequence: CASSQVGGAGNWDTQYF.